This TCR beta chain derives from a study of T cell repertoires in cytomegalovirus infection. Study as a whole: Public TCR beta signature analysis indicated the presence of both CMV infection and matching HLA type. The study's findings and limits: The study identified carriers of CMV plus the relevant HLA from cumulative public TCR beta family frequency. HLA-C-restricted TCR beta clonotypes specific for CMV led the ex vivo response.

This CDR3 comprises 17 residues. From germline, CDR1 is SGHTA and CDR2 FQGNSA. Comment on this clonotype: The antigen remains undetermined. One junction end does not reproduce the germline sequence, and a read error may be involved.

TCRdb used MiXCR to reprocess the reads, holding one entry per CDR3 protein. Of 680,000 or so distinct CDR3 sequences in the sample, 35% to 45% are singletons; the top ten hold about 2.8%. Sequencing used PBMCs. The TCR originated in a human donor in good health (CMV status not recorded). Some clones in this sample may be carry-over from other donors' samples. J is TRBJ2-5 and V is TRBV7-2; D is perhaps TRBD1 (6 bases). CDR3 region: CARSLRGKTFSQETLYF. The CDR3 bases are TGTGCCAGGAGCTTAAGGGGGAAAACGTTCAGCCAAGAGACCCTGTACTTC.